The sequence of this T cell receptor beta chain was determined in a study of T cell responses to AZD1222 COVID-19 vaccine. Sequenced by immunoSEQ multiplex PCR; TCRdb stores in-frame clones only, minus some. Among some 140,000 clones listed, over 85% were seen once. Trimming pared 1 base from V and 2 bases from J, leaving 14 bases between. The CDR3 is 16 amino acids. This TCR was recovered from an adult in good health. The input for sequencing was peripheral blood, taken on day 0 of AZD1222 vaccination. The chain joins TRBV23-1 to TRBJ1-2; D remains unclear. TRBV23-1 is an ORF for which the function is uncertain. CDR3 DNA sequence: TGCGCCAGCAGTCAATACTCCAGACCCATCAACTATGGCTACACCTTC. Residues: CASSQYSRPINYGYTF.